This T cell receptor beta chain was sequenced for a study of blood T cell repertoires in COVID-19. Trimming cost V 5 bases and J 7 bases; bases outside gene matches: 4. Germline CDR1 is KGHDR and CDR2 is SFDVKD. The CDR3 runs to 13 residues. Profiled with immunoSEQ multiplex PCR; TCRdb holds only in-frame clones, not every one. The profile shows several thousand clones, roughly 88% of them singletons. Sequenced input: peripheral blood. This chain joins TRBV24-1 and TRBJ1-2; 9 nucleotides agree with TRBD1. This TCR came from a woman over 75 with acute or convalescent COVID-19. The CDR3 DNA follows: TGTGCCACCAGTGTTGGACAGGGGACTGGCTACACCTTC. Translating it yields CATSVGQGTGYTF.